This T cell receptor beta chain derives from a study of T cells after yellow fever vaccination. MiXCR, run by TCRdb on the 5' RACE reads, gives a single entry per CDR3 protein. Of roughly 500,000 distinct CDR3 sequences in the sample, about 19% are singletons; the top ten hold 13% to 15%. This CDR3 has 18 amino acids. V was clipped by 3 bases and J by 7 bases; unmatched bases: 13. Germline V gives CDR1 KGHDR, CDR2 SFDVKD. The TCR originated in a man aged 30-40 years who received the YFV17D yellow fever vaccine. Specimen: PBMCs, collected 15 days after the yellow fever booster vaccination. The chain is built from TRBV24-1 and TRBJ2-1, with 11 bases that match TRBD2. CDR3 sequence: CATSDPSAPSGRRNEQFF. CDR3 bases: TGTGCCACCAGTGATCCCTCCGCCCCTAGCGGGAGGAGGAATGAGCAGTTCTTC.